The 30 T cell receptor beta chains in this list originate from one sample, sequenced in a study of T cells after yellow fever vaccination. From the 5' RACE reads, TCRdb called clonotypes with MiXCR, one entry per CDR3 protein. The sample has 40,000 to 55,000 distinct CDR3 sequences; 5% to 8.5% are singletons. Sequences were derived from CD8+ T cells not binding an NS4B(214-222) dextramer, sorted from PBMCs, sampled roughly 46 days after the first yellow fever vaccination. The source is a man between 18 and 35 years old who received the YFV17D yellow fever vaccine.

This clonotype occurred many times. The genes are TRBV6-2 or TRBV6-3 and TRBJ2-1; D may correspond to TRBD1 or TRBD2 (5 bases each). V was shortened by 8 bases and J by 4 bases, with 18 bases between the two germline ends. The CDR3 extends over 15 amino acids. CDR1 is MNHEY, CDR2 SVGEGT, per germline. CDR3 DNA: TGTGCCAGCGGGGAACCGGGACGGAAGTACAATGAGCAGTTCTTC. Translating it yields CASGEPGRKYNEQFF.

The CDR3 DNA sequence: TGTGCCAGCAGCCCCCGCACTGAAGCTTTCTTT. This translates into CASSPRTEAFF. V usage is TRBV7-9 and J usage is TRBJ1-1; D call uncertain. This CDR3 is built from 11 residues. The V end lost 5 bases, the J end lost 4 bases, and 5 bases lay between the germline ends. The germline V gene has CDR1 SEHNR and CDR2 FQNEAQ (reference sequence).

In DNA form, the CDR3 reads TGTGCCAGCAGTTTAGGGGAACTTGAAGCTTTCTTT. Translating gives CASSLGELEAFF. The J gene is TRBJ1-1, the V gene TRBV12-3 or TRBV12-4; D uncertain. The CDR3 is made up of 12 amino acids. V was cut by 1 base and J by 7 bases, with 7 bases left in between.

As to this clonotype: This clone may be a read error of a much larger clone one base away. The chain uses TRBV4-1 and TRBJ2-1; D remains ambiguous. CDR1 and CDR2 from the germline V gene are MGHRA and YSYEKL. This CDR3 region has 15 residues. Trimming cost V 4 bases and J 10 bases, with 20 bases left between them. The CDR3 region has the DNA TGCGCCAGCAGCCCCTGGGCGAGGTCGCAGAGCGAGCAGTTCTTC. Translated: CASSPWARSQSEQFF.

DNA for the CDR3: TGCAGTGCGGAGTCCTACAATGAGCAGTTCTTC. It is translated as CSAESYNEQFF. The chain recombines TRBV20-1 with TRBJ2-1, with D unclear. CDR3 length: 11 amino acids. Per germline, CDR1 DFQATT and CDR2 SNEGSKA (reference sequence). The V end was cut by 6 bases, the J end by 1 base, with 4 bases between.

This clonotype came up a few times. The chain combines TRBV5-6 with TRBJ2-5, with 12 nucleotides matching TRBD1. Germline CDR1 and CDR2: SGHDT and YYEEEE. This CDR3 spans 15 amino acids. Trimming removed 3 bases from V and 5 bases from J; junction bases left unmatched: 5. Here the CDR3 reads CASSWGTGGAETQYF. Here the CDR3 DNA reads TGTGCCAGCAGCTGGGGGACAGGGGGCGCGGAGACCCAGTACTTC.

This clonotype has only a few counts. The rearrangement links TRBV4-1 to TRBJ2-6; D gene uncertain. The germline gives CDR1 MGHRA, CDR2 YSYEKL. Trimming took off 2 bases at V and 0 bases at J, with 8 bases between the two ends. The CDR3 length is 16 residues. The CDR3 nucleotides are TGCGCCAGCAGCCAACACGATAGCTCTGGGGCCAACGTCCTGACTTTC. Translation gives CASSQHDSSGANVLTF.

V gene TRBV7-8 combines with J gene TRBJ2-1; 8 bases are a match to TRBD1. J was trimmed by 5 bases and V by 5 bases; bases with no gene match: 11. CDR1 SGHVS and CDR2 FQNEAQ come from the germline V gene. This CDR3 comprises 16 residues. Written as DNA, the CDR3 is TGTGCCAGCAGCCACCCCGGACAGGGTTGGAACAATGAGCAGTTCTTC. Its translation: CASSHPGQGWNNEQFF.

Ten or more counts support this clonotype. V is TRBV29-1 and J is TRBJ1-1; TRBD1 is a possible D gene (6 bases). Trimming stripped 7 bases from V and 7 bases from J, with 13 bases between. The CDR3 loop spans 11 amino acids. Germline V gene sequence: CDR1 SQVTM, CDR2 ANQGSEA. CDR3: CSGGHQFEAFF. DNA for the CDR3: TGCAGCGGGGGACACCAATTTGAAGCTTTCTTT.

The J gene is TRBJ2-2, the V gene TRBV4-2; D perhaps matches TRBD1 (6 bases). Trimming took 1 base from V and 2 from J, leaving 26 bases between them. Germline V lookup: CDR1 LGHNA, CDR2 YNFKEQ. This CDR3 has 21 residues. CDR3 amino acids: CASSQVIAPDSVIVNTGELFF. CDR3 in DNA: TGTGCCAGCAGCCAAGTGATTGCCCCGGACAGTGTCATTGTTAACACCGGGGAGCTGTTTTTT.

Concerning this clonotype: The junction and the germline gene differ at one end; a read error may be behind it. The J gene is TRBJ1-6, the V gene TRBV20-1; unclear D gene. Germline CDR1 is DFQATT and CDR2 is SNEGSKA (reference sequence). CDR3 length: 17 amino acids. The CDR3 DNA reads TGCTGTGCTAGAAACCAAGGAGATAGCTCCTATAATTCACCCCTCCACTTT. Protein: CCARNQGDSSYNSPLHF.

The rearrangement joins TRBV4-2 to TRBJ1-1; 7 positions match TRBD1. This CDR3 spans 19 amino acids. After removal of 4 bases from V and 6 bases from J, the junction contained 23 bases not matched to a gene. Germline CDR1 LGHNA, CDR2 YNFKEQ. CDR3 loop: CASSPRKVSGGRGFAEAFF. Written as DNA, the CDR3 is TGTGCCAGCAGCCCACGAAAGGTGTCAGGGGGAAGGGGTTTTGCTGAAGCTTTCTTT.

This clonotype has only one observation. The chain has TRBV6-2 or TRBV6-3 and TRBJ2-1; 9 bases match TRBD2. The germline V gene has CDR1 MNHEY and CDR2 SVGEGT. V dropped 6 bases and J dropped 8; count of bases not matched to a gene: 11. The CDR3 is made up of 15 amino acids. The CDR3 region has the DNA TGTGCCAGCAGCCCCTTTGCGGGGGGGTATGATGAGCAGTTCTTC. Residues: CASSPFAGGYDEQFF.

V is TRBV7-9 and J is TRBJ2-5; 7 bases line up with TRBD1. J gave up 4 bases and V 6 bases, and 17 bases lay outside the gene matches. The CDR3 runs 17 residues. The germline V gene has CDR1 SEHNR and CDR2 FQNEAQ (reference sequence). The CDR3 DNA is TGTGCCAGCAGTAATAAACGGGCAGGGGGATTGGCAGAGACCCAGTACTTC. Protein sequence: CASSNKRAGGLAETQYF.

Notes on this clonotype: A read error is possible here, since a much larger clone lies one base away. V and J are TRBV25-1 and TRBJ2-5; D may be TRBD2 (6 bases). This CDR3 spans 16 amino acids. Trimming removed 1 base at V and 0 bases at J, with 12 bases between. Per germline, CDR1 MGHDK and CDR2 SYGVNS. The CDR3 DNA reads TGTGCCAGCAGTGAATTCCCTAGCGCGGACCAAGAGACCCAGTACTTC. As protein: CASSEFPSADQETQYF.

In its sample, this clonotype was seen many times. J is TRBJ2-3 and V is TRBV12-3 or TRBV12-4; TRBD2 might be the D (6 bases). V was trimmed by 5 bases and J by 0 bases, leaving 18 bases between them. This CDR3 has 17 residues. This CDR3 is CASSTRDLQKSTDTQYF. The CDR3 DNA is TGTGCCAGCAGTACCCGGGACTTACAGAAAAGCACAGATACGCAGTATTTT.

This clonotype came up a few times. V is TRBV7-9 and J is TRBJ2-2, with 7 bases that match TRBD2. The V segment lost 5 bases and the J segment 5 bases; nucleotides outside the gene matches: 5. The CDR3 extends over 14 amino acids. The germline gives CDR1 SEHNR, CDR2 FQNEAQ (reference sequence). The CDR3 nucleotides read TGTGCCAGCAGCGAGTCGGGGGGAACCGGGGAGCTGTTTTTT. Its protein product is CASSESGGTGELFF.

This clonotype was observed a handful of times. This chain joins TRBV11-2 and TRBJ2-5, with TRBD1 as a possible D gene (5 bases). CDR3 size: 13 residues. Germline loops: CDR1 SGHAT, CDR2 FQNNGV. Trimming shortened V by 5 bases and J by 5 bases, and 12 bases separated the two germline ends. Here the CDR3 reads CASSPEGDETQYF. The CDR3 DNA reads TGTGCCAGCAGCCCTGAAGGGGATGAGACCCAGTACTTC. The whole variable domain, remainder taken from reference TRBV11-2 and TRBJ2-5, is EAGVAQSPRYKIIEKRQSVAFWCNPISGHATLYWYQQILGQGPKLLIQFQNNGVVDDSQLPKDRFSAERLKGVDSTLKIQPAKLEDSAVYLCASSPEGDETQYFGPGTRLLVL.

V usage is TRBV4-1 and J usage is TRBJ1-3, with D perhaps matching TRBD1 (6 bases). Germline assignment: CDR1 MGHRA and CDR2 YSYEKL. The CDR3 spans 15 residues. Trimming took off 3 bases at V and 2 bases at J, with 11 bases between the two ends. The CDR3 region is CASSQETGTGNTIYF. The CDR3 DNA reads as TGCGCCAGCAGCCAGGAAACAGGGACTGGAAACACCATATATTTT.

The chain carries TRBV7-9 and TRBJ1-5, with 8 bases lining up with TRBD1. Trimming took 6 bases from V and 7 from J; bases not matched to a gene: 8. Germline V lookup: CDR1 SEHNR, CDR2 FQNEAQ (reference sequence). The CDR3 totals 14 residues. The CDR3 coding sequence is TGTGCCAGCAGGGCAGGGGGCGTGGGGCAGCCCCAGCATTTT. It yields the protein CASRAGGVGQPQHF.

In this sample, this clonotype turned up many times. The DNA for the CDR3 is TGTGCCATCAGTGAGGGTCGGACTAGCGGTTACTACGAGCAGTACGTC. Encoded protein: CAISEGRTSGYYEQYV. This chain uses TRBV10-3 with TRBJ2-7; 10 nucleotides agree with TRBD2. With V trimmed by 2 bases and J by 3 bases, 7 bases remained unmatched. Germline V gene data show CDR1 as ENHRY and CDR2 as SYGVKD. The CDR3 has 16 amino acids.

The chain recombines TRBV29-1 with TRBJ2-3; D is ambiguous. CDR1 and CDR2 from the germline V gene are SQVTM and ANQGSEA. Trimming removed 3 bases at V and 6 bases at J, with 22 bases between. CDR3 size: 16 residues. CDR3 DNA sequence: TGCAGCGTTGAGATCGATAGGTACAAGGGAAGGGATACGCAGTATTTT. This gives the protein CSVEIDRYKGRDTQYF.

This clonotype occurred a few times. V is TRBV7-9 and J is TRBJ2-7; a possible D gene is TRBD1 (5 bases). With 5 bases removed from V and 3 bases from J, the gap between germline ends came to 14 bases. The CDR3 covers 14 residues. Germline V CDR1 and CDR2: SEHNR, FQNEAQ (reference sequence). CDR3 amino acids: CASSPTRQGYEQYF. CDR3 bases: TGTGCCAGCAGCCCAACCCGCCAGGGCTACGAGCAGTACTTC.

This clonotype was found a few times. CDR3 in amino acids: CASSVARSGNTIYF. DNA for the CDR3: TGTGCCAGCAGTGTGGCCCGCTCTGGAAACACCATATATTTT. The chain recombines TRBV12-3 or TRBV12-4 with TRBJ1-3; unclear D gene. Trimming took off 5 bases at V and 0 bases at J, with 8 bases between the two ends. This CDR3 has 14 amino acids.

This clonotype was found many times. The rearrangement uses TRBV12-3 or TRBV12-4 and TRBJ2-5; the D is unclear. The CDR3 spans 11 residues. V was cut by 3 bases and J by 3 bases, with 2 bases left in between. CDR3 region: CASSFEETQYF. The CDR3 DNA reads as TGTGCCAGCAGTTTCGAAGAGACCCAGTACTTC.

J is TRBJ1-1 and V is TRBV29-1, with D possibly matching TRBD1 (5 bases). Trimming shortened V by 0 bases and J by 10 bases, and 12 bases separated the two germline ends. The CDR3 extends over 12 amino acids. CDR1 SQVTM and CDR2 ANQGSEA come from the germline V gene. In DNA, the CDR3 is TGCAGCGTTGAAGATTTGGGGGTGGCAGCTTTCTTT. The encoded protein is CSVEDLGVAAFF.

Only a few counts were recorded for this clonotype. This chain links TRBV7-6 with TRBJ1-6, with TRBD1 matching 11 bases. The CDR3 is 15 residues long. Germline lookup yields CDR1 SGHVS and CDR2 FNYEAQ. Germline trimming cut 1 base from V and 9 bases from J; bases unmatched to any gene: 2. The CDR3: CASSLGGTGGSPLHF. In DNA, the CDR3 is TGTGCCAGCAGCTTAGGAGGGACAGGGGGTTCACCCCTCCACTTT.

The chain uses TRBV5-5 and TRBJ2-5; either TRBD1 or TRBD2 may supply D (5 bases each). The CDR3 consists of 14 residues. The germline CDR1 and CDR2 sequences are SGHKS and YYEKEE (reference sequence). Deletions cut 3 bases from V and 10 bases from J, with 19 bases between. The CDR3 nucleotides read TGTGCCAGCAGCTCCCCCGGGGCCCCCGGGGACCAGTACTTC. It translates to CASSSPGAPGDQYF.

V is TRBV30 and J is TRBJ1-1; D perhaps matches TRBD1 (6 bases). The CDR3 totals 11 residues. Trimming took 2 bases from V and 6 from J, leaving 7 bases between them. The germline V gene encodes CDR1 GTSNPN and CDR2 SVGIG (reference sequence). The CDR3 reads CAWSPGAEAFF. The CDR3 bases are TGTGCCTGGAGTCCAGGGGCTGAAGCTTTCTTT.

The chain employs TRBV6-1 and TRBJ1-5; tentative D call: TRBD1 (5 bases). Germline V CDR1 and CDR2: MNHNS, SASEGT. V was shortened by 3 bases and J by 2 bases, with 11 bases between the two germline ends. The CDR3 is 15 residues long. The CDR3 reads CASSDFLGGNQPQHF. CDR3 sequence (DNA): TGTGCCAGCAGTGATTTTTTGGGGGGCAATCAGCCCCAGCATTTT.